This entry lists 14 T cell receptor beta chains sequenced from one sample in a study of long-term antiretroviral therapy in people with HIV. Sequencing relied on immunoSEQ assay v3.0, run at survey level. Assay used: immunoSEQ multiplex PCR; TCRdb lists only in-frame clones, some missing. The sample lists roughly 23,000 clones, around four fifths occurring once. The sample was unsorted PBMCs, taken 1.9 years after starting antiretroviral therapy. The receptor set was obtained from a woman aged 50 to 60 with HIV.

The chain links TRBV30 to TRBJ2-7; weak D call: TRBD2 (6 bases). The V and J ends lost 3 bases and 7 bases respectively, with 13 bases between them. CDR3 length equals 12 residues. Germline CDR1 reads GTSNPN; CDR2 reads SVGIG (reference sequence). Here the CDR3 reads CAWRWEAGEQYF. The DNA of the CDR3 is TGTGCCTGGAGGTGGGAGGCCGGAGAGCAGTACTTC.

The V call is TRBV30, the J call TRBJ1-4; D uncertain. The ends were cut back, 4 bases at V and 5 bases at J, with 14 bases in the middle. The CDR3 spans 14 residues. Germline assignment: CDR1 GTSNPN and CDR2 SVGIG (reference sequence). The CDR3 sequence: CAWTPSGRNEKLFF. The DNA for the CDR3 is TGTGCCTGGACGCCTTCGGGAAGAAATGAAAAACTGTTTTTT. Filled out from reference TRBV30 and TRBJ1-4, the complete variable domain reads SQTIHQWPATLVQPVGSPLSLECTVEGTSNPNLYWYRQAAGRGLQLLFYSVGIGQISSEVPQNLSASRPQDRQFILSSKKLLLSDSGFYLCAWTPSGRNEKLFFGSGTQLSVL.

This clone was observed a single time. The genes are TRBV5-1 and TRBJ2-3, with 9 bases fitting TRBD1. V shed 3 bases, J shed 4 bases, and the junction held 3 bases outside the gene matches. CDR3 size: 14 residues. Germline CDR1 is SGHRS and CDR2 is YFSETQ. The CDR3 spells CASSSGQGSDTQYF. Here the CDR3 DNA reads TGCGCCAGCAGCTCAGGACAGGGGTCAGATACGCAGTATTTT. The complete variable domain, with remaining parts taken from reference TRBV5-1 and TRBJ2-3, reads KAGVTQTPRYLIKTRGQQVTLSCSPISGHRSVSWYQQTPGQGLQFLFEYFSETQRNKGNFPGRFSGRQFSNSRSEMNVSTLELGDSALYLCASSSGQGSDTQYFGPGTRLTVL.

V gene TRBV7-2 combines with J gene TRBJ2-1, with D maybe TRBD2 (5 bases). The CDR3 covers 14 residues. Germline CDR1 and CDR2: SGHTA and FQGNSA. V lost 1 base, J lost 5 bases, and 9 bases lay in between. The CDR3 loop is CASSLGASHNEQFF. In DNA, the CDR3 is TGTGCCAGCAGCTTAGGAGCTAGCCACAATGAGCAGTTCTTC.

V gene TRBV10-2 combines with J gene TRBJ2-3, with 13 positions matching TRBD2. The trim removed 0 bases at V and 6 bases at J, leaving 3 bases unmatched. There are 16 residues in the CDR3. Per germline, CDR1 WSHSY and CDR2 SAAADI. CDR3 residues: CASSESLAGGQDTQYF. The DNA for the CDR3 is TGCGCCAGCAGTGAGTCACTAGCGGGGGGGCAGGATACGCAGTATTTT.

The table lists this clone with a few counts. V and J are TRBV7-2 and TRBJ2-2, with TRBD2 matching over 14 bases. From germline, CDR1 is SGHTA and CDR2 FQGNSA. Germline trimming cut 0 bases from V and 3 bases from J; bases unmatched to any gene: 3. The CDR3 spans 18 residues. This CDR3 is CASSLAGLAGVYTGELFF. The CDR3 DNA is TGTGCCAGCAGCTTAGCGGGACTAGCGGGGGTCTACACCGGGGAGCTGTTTTTT.

The rearrangement links TRBV28 to TRBJ2-1, with 10 bases lining up with TRBD2. This CDR3 has 17 amino acids. V lost 8 bases, J lost 7 bases, and 17 bases stayed unmatched. CDR1 MDHEN and CDR2 SYDVKM come from the germline V gene. The CDR3 spells CASRLAGDVALGNEQFF. DNA of the CDR3: TGTGCCAGCCGGCTAGCGGGGGACGTCGCCTTGGGTAATGAGCAGTTCTTC.

The chain carries TRBV29-1 and TRBJ1-2; D gene unclear. The germline V and J ends were trimmed by 6 bases and 2 bases, with 13 bases remaining between them. Germline V lookup: CDR1 SQVTM, CDR2 ANQGSEA. This CDR3 has 13 residues. Here the CDR3 reads CSVGLHDNYGYTF. CDR3 coding DNA: TGCAGCGTAGGCCTACACGACAACTATGGCTACACCTTC.

The V gene is TRBV5-5, the J gene TRBJ1-4; possibly TRBD1 for D (5 bases). V shed 4 bases and J shed 0 bases, with 10 bases lying between them. Germline assignment: CDR1 SGHKS and CDR2 YYEKEE (reference sequence). This CDR3 region has 15 residues. CDR3 protein: CASSRDPSTNEKLFF. The CDR3 DNA reads TGTGCCAGCAGCCGGGACCCATCAACTAATGAAAAACTGTTTTTT. Combining the CDR3 with reference TRBV5-5 and TRBJ1-4 gives the whole variable domain DAGVTQSPTHLIKTRGQQVTLRCSPISGHKSVSWYQQVLGQGPQFIFQYYEKEERGRGNFPDRFSARQFPNYSSELNVNALLLGDSALYLCASSRDPSTNEKLFFGSGTQLSVL.

The chain is built from TRBV19 and TRBJ2-1; the D gene is possibly TRBD2 (6 bases). This CDR3 comprises 13 residues. CDR1 LNHDA and CDR2 SQIVND come from the germline V gene (reference sequence). Trimming took 5 bases from V and 8 from J, leaving 13 bases between them. CDR3 coding DNA: TGTGCCAGTAGTTTCCGTTCTAGCGATGAGCAGTTCTTC. It yields the protein CASSFRSSDEQFF.

The V gene is TRBV11-3, the J gene TRBJ2-3; 7 bases align to TRBD2. Germline CDR1 and CDR2: SGHNT and YENEEA. This CDR3 spans 15 amino acids. Losses at the gene ends were 1 base for V and 3 bases for J; bases not matched to a gene: 4. The CDR3 spells CASSLGLAATDTQYF. The CDR3 DNA is TGTGCCAGCAGCTTAGGTCTAGCGGCAACAGATACGCAGTATTTT.

In this sample, this clone turned up a few times. This rearrangement joins TRBV5-1 to TRBJ2-7; TRBD1 is a possible D gene (5 bases). Trimming took 7 bases from V and 3 from J, leaving 17 bases between them. Germline loops: CDR1 SGHRS, CDR2 YFSETQ. The CDR3 is 14 amino acids. CDR3 in amino acids: CASASAQDLYEQYF. The CDR3 DNA sequence: TGCGCCAGCGCGTCGGCACAGGACCTCTACGAGCAGTACTTC.

The J gene is TRBJ2-5, the V gene TRBV5-1; TRBD2 aligns across 7 bases. The germline gives CDR1 SGHRS, CDR2 YFSETQ. V shed 0 bases, J shed 5 bases, and the junction held 4 bases outside the gene matches. CDR3 size: 14 residues. CDR3 loop: CASSLGLATETQYF. The CDR3 nucleotides are TGCGCCAGCAGCTTGGGACTAGCCACGGAGACCCAGTACTTC.

The chain carries TRBV4-3 and TRBJ2-7; a weak D match, TRBD2 (6 bases). Germline V CDR1 and CDR2: LGHNA, YSLEER. The length of the CDR3 is 15 residues. With 4 bases removed from V and 4 bases from J, the gap between germline ends came to 17 bases. The CDR3: CASSRDPGLVYEQYF. CDR3 nucleotide sequence: TGCGCCAGCAGCCGGGACCCGGGACTGGTTTACGAGCAGTACTTC.